Below, 14 T cell receptor beta chains from the same sample are listed, as sequenced in a study of blood T cell repertoires in COVID-19. Some clones are missing from TCRdb's copy, which holds only in-frame ones; the method was immunoSEQ multiplex PCR. The sample lists 250,000 to 300,000 clones, over 80% occurring once. The sequenced material came from peripheral blood. The receptors shown here come from a man aged 55 to 70 who had recovered from COVID-19.

The chain combines TRBV28 with TRBJ2-1; the match to TRBD1 covers 7 bases. Germline CDR1 MDHEN, CDR2 SYDVKM. This CDR3 comprises 12 residues. V was clipped by 6 bases and J by 12 bases; unmatched bases: 8. The CDR3 DNA reads TGTGCCAGCAGCCCGACAGGGATTTGGCAGTTCTTC. This gives the protein CASSPTGIWQFF.

V usage is TRBV11-3 and J usage is TRBJ2-3; a possible D gene is TRBD2 (7 bases). V gave up 5 bases and J gave up 6 bases, with 18 bases separating them. CDR1 and CDR2 (germline): SGHNT, YENEEA. There are 15 residues in the CDR3. CDR3 sequence (DNA): TGTGCCAGCAGCGGAGTAGGGGGGGCCGGGGATACGCAGTATTTT. Translated: CASSGVGGAGDTQYF.

This clone came up once. The chain links TRBV27 to TRBJ2-3; TRBD1 might be the D (6 bases). The germline V and J ends were trimmed by 5 bases and 0 bases, with 18 bases remaining between them. CDR1 and CDR2 from the germline V gene are MNHEY and SMNVEV (reference sequence). The CDR3 is 17 residues long. CDR3 region: CASSDTPGHLSTDTQYF. CDR3 coding DNA: TGTGCCAGCAGTGATACCCCGGGACACCTAAGCACAGATACGCAGTATTTT.

This chain connects TRBV7-3 to TRBJ2-1, with TRBD2 matching 7 bases. The V segment lost 3 bases and the J segment 6 bases; nucleotides outside the gene matches: 8. Germline V gene lookup returns CDR1 SGHTA and CDR2 FQGTGA. The CDR3 is made up of 15 amino acids. The CDR3 is CASSFKAGYGNEQFF. The CDR3 nucleotides are TGTGCCAGCAGCTTTAAAGCGGGATACGGCAATGAGCAGTTCTTC.

The V call is TRBV7-2, the J call TRBJ2-3; 7 bases agree with TRBD2. CDR3 size: 16 residues. V lost 7 bases and J lost 0; bases outside the gene matches: 10. CDR1 SGHTA and CDR2 FQGNSA come from the germline V gene. The CDR3: CASTPAGPPSTDTQYF. The CDR3 coding sequence is TGTGCCAGCACCCCAGCGGGGCCTCCTAGCACAGATACGCAGTATTTT.

This chain links TRBV6-1 with TRBJ1-4; possibly TRBD1 for D (6 bases). V dropped 3 bases and J dropped 7 bases, with 12 bases sitting between them. This CDR3 has 14 amino acids. From germline, CDR1 is MNHNS and CDR2 SASEGT. CDR3 sequence (DNA): TGTGCCAGCAGTGAGTACAGGGCCCGTGAAAAACTGTTTTTT. It is translated as CASSEYRAREKLFF.

CDR3: CASSVAGGSRYEQYF. The CDR3 DNA reads as TGTGCCAGCAGCGTAGCTGGCGGGAGCAGATACGAGCAGTACTTC. This sequence joins TRBV9 and TRBJ2-7; TRBD2 matches 7 bases. This CDR3 has 15 residues. V gave up 0 bases and J gave up 4 bases; unmatched junction bases: 7. CDR1 SGDLS and CDR2 YYNGEE come from the germline V gene.

This chain joins TRBV2 and TRBJ2-7, with 11 positions matching TRBD2. With V trimmed by 2 bases and J by 6 bases, 3 bases remained unmatched. Per the germline V gene, CDR1 is SNHLY and CDR2 is FYNNEI. The CDR3 runs to 14 residues. The CDR3 coding sequence is TGTGCCAGCAGTGAATGGCTAGCGGGAGGCGAGCAGTACTTC. Translating gives CASSEWLAGGEQYF.

The chain carries TRBV21-1 and TRBJ1-5; TRBD1, as called in the table, went unchecked against the DNA. TRBV21-1 is tagged as a pseudogene. The CDR3 spans 18 residues. The DNA for the CDR3 is TGTGCCAGCAGCACCACCGGACAGCTTTATCCCAGCAATCAGCCCCAGCATTTT. Amino acids: CASSTTGQLYPSNQPQHF.

This clone turned up a few times. The genes are TRBV3-1 (or the pseudogene TRBV3-2) and TRBJ1-1, with 10 bases aligning to TRBD1. Trimming cost V 5 bases and J 0 bases; bases outside gene matches: 3. This CDR3 is 15 amino acids long. Germline CDR1 and CDR2: LGHDT and YNNKEL (reference sequence). CDR3 sequence reads: CASSGTGAMNTEAFF. CDR3 coding DNA: TGTGCCAGCAGCGGGACAGGGGCAATGAACACTGAAGCTTTCTTT.

J is TRBJ2-7 and V is TRBV19; tentative D call: TRBD1 (6 bases). This CDR3 has 17 amino acids. V dropped 7 bases and J dropped 6 bases, with 28 bases sitting between them. Germline CDR1 is LNHDA and CDR2 is SQIVND (reference sequence). The CDR3: CASMGGSSTRGRGEQYF. The CDR3 DNA reads TGTGCCAGTATGGGTGGGTCCTCGACGAGGGGGAGAGGCGAGCAGTACTTC.

The CDR3 is CASGLAGDEQYF. Here the CDR3 DNA reads TGTGCTAGTGGTTTGGCGGGTGACGAGCAGTACTTC. This rearrangement joins TRBV12-5 to TRBJ2-7; no firm D call. V was trimmed by 1 base and J by 5 bases, leaving 6 bases between them. This CDR3 is built from 12 residues. Germline CDR1 reads LGHNT; CDR2 reads FRNRAP.

The rearrangement links TRBV28 to TRBJ2-7; perhaps TRBD1 as D (6 bases). V was trimmed by 8 bases and J by 3 bases, leaving 14 bases between them. This CDR3 region has 13 residues. The germline CDR1 and CDR2 sequences are MDHEN and SYDVKM. The chain's CDR3 is CASHGDIFYEQYF. CDR3 in DNA: TGTGCCAGCCACGGGGACATTTTCTACGAGCAGTACTTC.

The J gene is TRBJ2-3, the V gene TRBV5-1, with TRBD1 identical over 8 bases. CDR3 length: 16 amino acids. The V gene's germline CDR1 is SGHRS and CDR2 YFSETQ. The ends lost 0 bases at V and 4 bases at J; junction bases unmatched: 7. CDR3 amino acids: CASSLGGQGLADTQYF. Here the CDR3 DNA reads TGCGCCAGCAGCTTGGGCGGACAGGGACTTGCAGATACGCAGTATTTT.